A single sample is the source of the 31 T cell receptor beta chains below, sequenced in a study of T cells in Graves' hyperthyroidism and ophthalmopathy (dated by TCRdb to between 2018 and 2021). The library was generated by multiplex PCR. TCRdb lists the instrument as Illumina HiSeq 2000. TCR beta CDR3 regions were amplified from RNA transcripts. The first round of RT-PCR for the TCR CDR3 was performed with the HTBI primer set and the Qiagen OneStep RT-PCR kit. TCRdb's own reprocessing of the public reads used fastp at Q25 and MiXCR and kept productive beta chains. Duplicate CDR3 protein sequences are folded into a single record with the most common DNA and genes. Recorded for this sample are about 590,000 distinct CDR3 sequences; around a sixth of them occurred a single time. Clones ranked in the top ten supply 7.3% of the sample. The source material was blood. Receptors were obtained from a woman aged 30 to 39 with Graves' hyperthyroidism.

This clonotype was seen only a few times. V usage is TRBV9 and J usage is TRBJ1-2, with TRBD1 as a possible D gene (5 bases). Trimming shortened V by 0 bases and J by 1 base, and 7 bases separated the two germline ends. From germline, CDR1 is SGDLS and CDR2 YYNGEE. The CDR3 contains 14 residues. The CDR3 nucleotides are TGTGCCAGCAGCGTAGGCGACAGTAACTATGGCTACACCTTC. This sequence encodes CASSVGDSNYGYTF.

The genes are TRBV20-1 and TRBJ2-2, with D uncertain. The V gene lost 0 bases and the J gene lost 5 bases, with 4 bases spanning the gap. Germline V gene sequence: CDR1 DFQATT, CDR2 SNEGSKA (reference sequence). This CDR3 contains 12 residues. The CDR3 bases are TGCAGTGCTAGAGAGAGTACCGGGGAGCTGTTTTTT. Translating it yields CSARESTGELFF.

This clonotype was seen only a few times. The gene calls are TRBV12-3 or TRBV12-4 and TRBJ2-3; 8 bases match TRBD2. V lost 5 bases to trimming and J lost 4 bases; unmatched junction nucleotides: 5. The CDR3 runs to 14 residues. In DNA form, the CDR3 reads TGTGCCAGCAGTCCTCGGGAGGGAGCAGATACGCAGTATTTT. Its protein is CASSPREGADTQYF.

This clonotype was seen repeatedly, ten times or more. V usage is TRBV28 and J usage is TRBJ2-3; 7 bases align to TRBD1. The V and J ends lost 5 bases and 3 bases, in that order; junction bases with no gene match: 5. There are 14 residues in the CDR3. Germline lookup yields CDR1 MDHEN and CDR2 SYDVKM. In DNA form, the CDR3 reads TGTGCCAGCAGTCAGGGGACAGCTACAGATACGCAGTATTTT. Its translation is CASSQGTATDTQYF.

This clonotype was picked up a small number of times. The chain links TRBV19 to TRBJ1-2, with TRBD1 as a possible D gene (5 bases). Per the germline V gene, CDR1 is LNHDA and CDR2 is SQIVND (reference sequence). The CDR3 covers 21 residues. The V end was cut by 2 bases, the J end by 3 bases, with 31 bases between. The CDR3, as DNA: TGTGCCAGTAGTATATGGGGACTGGCCTCTTCGCGGGCCAAATGGGACTATGGCTACACCTTC. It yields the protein CASSIWGLASSRAKWDYGYTF.

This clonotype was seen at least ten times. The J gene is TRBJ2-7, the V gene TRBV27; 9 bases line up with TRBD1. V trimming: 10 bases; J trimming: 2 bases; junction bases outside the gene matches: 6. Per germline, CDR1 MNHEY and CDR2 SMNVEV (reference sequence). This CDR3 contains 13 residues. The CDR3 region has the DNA TGTGCCACCCTCGGACAGGGGCCCTACGAGCAGTACTTC. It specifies CATLGQGPYEQYF.

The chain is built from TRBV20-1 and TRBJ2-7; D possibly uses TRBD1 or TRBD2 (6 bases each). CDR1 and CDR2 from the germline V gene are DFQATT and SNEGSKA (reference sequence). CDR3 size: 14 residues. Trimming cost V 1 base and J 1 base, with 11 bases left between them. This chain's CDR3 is CSARVTGASYEQYF. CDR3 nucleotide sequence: TGCAGTGCTAGAGTCACGGGGGCTTCCTACGAGCAGTACTTC.

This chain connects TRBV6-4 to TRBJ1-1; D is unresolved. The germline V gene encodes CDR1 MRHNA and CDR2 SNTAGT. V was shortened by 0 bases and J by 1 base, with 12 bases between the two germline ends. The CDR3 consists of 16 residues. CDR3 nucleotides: TGTGCCAGCAGTGACTCGAGCAGACTGAAGAACACTGAAGCTTTCTTT. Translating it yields CASSDSSRLKNTEAFF.

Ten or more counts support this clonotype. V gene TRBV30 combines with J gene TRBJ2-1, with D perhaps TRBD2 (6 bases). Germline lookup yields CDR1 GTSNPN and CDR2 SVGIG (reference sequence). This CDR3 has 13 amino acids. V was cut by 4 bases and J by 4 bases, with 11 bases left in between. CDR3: CAWTGTLYNEQFF. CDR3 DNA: TGTGCCTGGACCGGGACTCTTTACAATGAGCAGTTCTTC.

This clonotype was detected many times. CDR3 sequence: CASSVTGTGELFF. The CDR3 nucleotides are TGCGCCAGCAGCGTGACAGGAACCGGGGAGCTGTTTTTT. V gene TRBV5-1 combines with J gene TRBJ2-2, with D perhaps matching TRBD1 (6 bases). The CDR3 sequence is 13 residues long. From germline, CDR1 is SGHRS and CDR2 YFSETQ. V lost 4 bases and J lost 5, with 9 bases in between.

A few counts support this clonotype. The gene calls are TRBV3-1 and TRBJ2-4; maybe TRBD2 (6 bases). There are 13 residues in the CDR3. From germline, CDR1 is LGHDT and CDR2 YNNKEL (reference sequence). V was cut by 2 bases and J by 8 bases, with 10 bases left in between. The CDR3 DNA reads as TGTGCCAGCAGCCAACGAGGAGGGGACATTCAGTACTTC. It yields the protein CASSQRGGDIQYF. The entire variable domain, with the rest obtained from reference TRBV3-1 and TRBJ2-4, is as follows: DTAVSQTPKYLVTQMGNDKSIKCEQNLGHDTMYWYKQDSKKFLKIMFSYNNKELIINETVPNRFSPKSPDKAHLNLHINSLELGDSAVYFCASSQRGGDIQYFGAGTRLSVL.

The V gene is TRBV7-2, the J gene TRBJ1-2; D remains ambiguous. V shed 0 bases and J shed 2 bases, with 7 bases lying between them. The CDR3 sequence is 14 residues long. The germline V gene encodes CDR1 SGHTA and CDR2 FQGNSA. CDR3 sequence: CASSLAHGNYGYTF. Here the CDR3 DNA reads TGTGCCAGCAGCTTAGCCCACGGGAACTATGGCTACACCTTC.

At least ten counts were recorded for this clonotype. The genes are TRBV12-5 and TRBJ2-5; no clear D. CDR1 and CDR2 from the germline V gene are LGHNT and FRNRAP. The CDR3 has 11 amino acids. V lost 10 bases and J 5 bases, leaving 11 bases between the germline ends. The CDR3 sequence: CAIQPSETQYF. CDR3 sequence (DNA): TGTGCTATCCAACCATCGGAGACCCAGTACTTC.

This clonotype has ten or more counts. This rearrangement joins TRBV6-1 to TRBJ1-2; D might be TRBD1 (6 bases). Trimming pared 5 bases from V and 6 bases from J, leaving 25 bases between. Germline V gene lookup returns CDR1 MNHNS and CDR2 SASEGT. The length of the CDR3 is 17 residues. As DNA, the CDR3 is TGTGCCAGCAGTTATGCGGGGGGGCCCCTAATTGGACATGGCTACACCTTC. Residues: CASSYAGGPLIGHGYTF.

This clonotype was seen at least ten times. The CDR3 DNA follows: TGTGCCAGCAGCTTAGGGCTGGGATTTCACATTCAGTACTTC. This gives the protein CASSLGLGFHIQYF. The rearrangement joins TRBV7-8 to TRBJ2-4; D unresolved. Trimming pared 1 base from V and 8 bases from J, leaving 12 bases between. CDR1 SGHVS and CDR2 FQNEAQ come from the germline V gene. This CDR3 contains 14 residues.

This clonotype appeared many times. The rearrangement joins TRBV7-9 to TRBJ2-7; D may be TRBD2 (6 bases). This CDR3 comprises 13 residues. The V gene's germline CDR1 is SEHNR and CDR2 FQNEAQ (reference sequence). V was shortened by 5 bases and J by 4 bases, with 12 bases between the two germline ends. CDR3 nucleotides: TGTGCCAGCAGCGCCGGGACTTTTTACGAGCAGTACTTC. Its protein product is CASSAGTFYEQYF.

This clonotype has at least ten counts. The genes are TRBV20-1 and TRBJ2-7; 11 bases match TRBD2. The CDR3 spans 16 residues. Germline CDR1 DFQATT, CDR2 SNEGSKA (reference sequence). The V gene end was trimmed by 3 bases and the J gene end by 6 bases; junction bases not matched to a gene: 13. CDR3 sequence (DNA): TGCAGTGCTAGGGTGTTAGTAGCGGGAGGGCCCCTCGAGCAGTACTTC. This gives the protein CSARVLVAGGPLEQYF.

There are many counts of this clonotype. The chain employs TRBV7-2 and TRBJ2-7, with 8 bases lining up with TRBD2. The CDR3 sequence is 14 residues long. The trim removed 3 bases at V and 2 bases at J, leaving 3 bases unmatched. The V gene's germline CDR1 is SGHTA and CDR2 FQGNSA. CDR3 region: CASSFGSGTYEQYF. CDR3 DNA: TGTGCCAGCAGCTTCGGTAGCGGGACCTACGAGCAGTACTTC.

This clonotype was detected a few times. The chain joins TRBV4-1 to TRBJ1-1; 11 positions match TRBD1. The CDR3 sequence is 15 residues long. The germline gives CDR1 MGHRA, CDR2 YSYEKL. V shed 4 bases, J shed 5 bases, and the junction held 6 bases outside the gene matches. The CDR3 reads CASSRTGGGRTEAFF. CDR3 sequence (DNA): TGCGCCAGCAGCCGGACAGGGGGCGGGAGGACTGAAGCTTTCTTT.

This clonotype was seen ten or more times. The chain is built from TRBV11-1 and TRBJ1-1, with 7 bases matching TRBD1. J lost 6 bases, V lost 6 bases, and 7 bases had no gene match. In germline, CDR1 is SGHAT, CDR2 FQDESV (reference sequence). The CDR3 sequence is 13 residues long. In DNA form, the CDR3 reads TGTGCCAGCAGAGTCACAGGGGACGCTGAAGCTTTCTTT. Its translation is CASRVTGDAEAFF.

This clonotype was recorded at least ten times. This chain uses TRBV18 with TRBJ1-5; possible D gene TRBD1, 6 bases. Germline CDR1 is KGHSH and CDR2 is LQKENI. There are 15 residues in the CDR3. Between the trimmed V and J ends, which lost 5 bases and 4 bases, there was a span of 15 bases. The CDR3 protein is CASSSLTGSNQPQHF. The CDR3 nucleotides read TGTGCCAGCTCATCATTAACAGGGAGTAATCAGCCCCAGCATTTT.

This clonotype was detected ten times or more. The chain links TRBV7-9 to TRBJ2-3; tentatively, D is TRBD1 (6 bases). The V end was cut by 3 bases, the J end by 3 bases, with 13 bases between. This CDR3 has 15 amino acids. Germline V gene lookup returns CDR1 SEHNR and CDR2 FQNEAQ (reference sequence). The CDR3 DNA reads TGTGCCAGCAGCTTTCGTGGCAGGGGTACAGATACGCAGTATTTT. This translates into CASSFRGRGTDTQYF.

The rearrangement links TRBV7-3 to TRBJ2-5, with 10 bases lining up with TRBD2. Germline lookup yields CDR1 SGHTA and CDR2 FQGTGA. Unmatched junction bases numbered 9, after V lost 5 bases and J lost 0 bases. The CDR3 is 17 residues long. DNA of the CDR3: TGTGCCAGCAGCAAAGAACCGACTAGCGGGTACCAAGAGACCCAGTACTTC. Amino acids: CASSKEPTSGYQETQYF.

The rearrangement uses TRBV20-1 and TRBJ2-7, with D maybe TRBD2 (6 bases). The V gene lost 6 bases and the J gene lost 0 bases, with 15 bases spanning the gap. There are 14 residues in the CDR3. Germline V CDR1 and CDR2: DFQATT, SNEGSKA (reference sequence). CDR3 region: CSALAWDRSYEQYF. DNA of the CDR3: TGCAGTGCACTAGCCTGGGACCGCTCCTACGAGCAGTACTTC.

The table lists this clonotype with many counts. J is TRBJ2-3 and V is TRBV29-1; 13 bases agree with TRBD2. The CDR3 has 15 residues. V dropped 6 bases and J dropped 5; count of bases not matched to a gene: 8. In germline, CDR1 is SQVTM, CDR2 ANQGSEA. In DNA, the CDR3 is TGCAGCGTACTAGCCGGGACTAGCGGGGTAGATACGCAGTATTTT. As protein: CSVLAGTSGVDTQYF.

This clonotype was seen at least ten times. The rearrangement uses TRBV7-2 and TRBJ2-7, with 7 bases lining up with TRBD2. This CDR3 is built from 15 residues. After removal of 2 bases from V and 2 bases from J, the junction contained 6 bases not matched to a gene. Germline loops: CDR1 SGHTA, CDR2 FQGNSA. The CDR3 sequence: CASSLSASGPYEQYF. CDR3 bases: TGTGCCAGCAGCTTATCAGCTAGCGGACCCTACGAGCAGTACTTC.

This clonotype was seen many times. The CDR3, as DNA: TGTGCCAGCAGTTTCGGAGGCAGAACCTACGAGCAGTACTTC. Amino acid sequence: CASSFGGRTYEQYF. The chain recombines TRBV12-3 or TRBV12-4 with TRBJ2-7; D possibly corresponds to TRBD2 (5 bases). The CDR3 covers 14 residues. Trimming removed 3 bases from V and 2 bases from J, with 11 bases in between.

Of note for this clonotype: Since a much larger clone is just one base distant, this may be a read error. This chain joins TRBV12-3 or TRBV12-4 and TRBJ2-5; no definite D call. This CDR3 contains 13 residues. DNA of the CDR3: TGTACCAGCAGTTACCAGAACCAAGAGACCCAGTACTTC. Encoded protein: CTSSYQNQETQYF.

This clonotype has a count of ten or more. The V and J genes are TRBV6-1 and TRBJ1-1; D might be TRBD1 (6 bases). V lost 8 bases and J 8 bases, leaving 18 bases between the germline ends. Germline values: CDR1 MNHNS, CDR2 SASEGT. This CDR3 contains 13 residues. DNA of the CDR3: TGTGCCAGCCGATTCCGGGACAAGGGGGAAGCTTTCTTT. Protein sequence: CASRFRDKGEAFF.

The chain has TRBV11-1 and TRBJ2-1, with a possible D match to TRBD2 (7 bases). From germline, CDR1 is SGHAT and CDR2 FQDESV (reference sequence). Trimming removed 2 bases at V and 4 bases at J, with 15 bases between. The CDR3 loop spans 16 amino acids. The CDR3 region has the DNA TGTGCCAGCAGCTTATGGGGGGGCGAGGGTTACAATGAGCAGTTCTTC. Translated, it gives CASSLWGGEGYNEQFF.

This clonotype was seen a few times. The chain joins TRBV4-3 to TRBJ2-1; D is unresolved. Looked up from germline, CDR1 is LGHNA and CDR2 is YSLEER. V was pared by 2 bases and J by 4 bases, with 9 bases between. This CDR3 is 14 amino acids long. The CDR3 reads CASSQTATYNEQFF. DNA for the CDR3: TGCGCCAGCAGCCAAACAGCAACGTACAATGAGCAGTTCTTC.